This T cell receptor (beta chain) was obtained from a study of blood T cell repertoires in COVID-19. Overall study context: The origin of the acute and convalescent COVID-19 samples was the United States, Italy and Spain.

The V end lost 3 bases, the J end lost 2 bases, and 16 bases lay between the germline ends. This CDR3 is 16 amino acids long. CDR1 is LNHDA, CDR2 SQIVND, per germline (reference sequence). Per the authors' pipeline: Scientists estimated how many nucleated cells there were by amplifying reference gene primers. This table comes from immunoSEQ multiplex PCR, and its TCRdb copy is limited to in-frame clones, with some not included. V and J calls and clone size are given by that table; D and trimming were obtained from the DNA. The repertoire has 180,000 or so clones, roughly 86% of them found once; the top ten carry around 1.6%.

The J gene is TRBJ1-1, the V gene TRBV19; D is perhaps TRBD1 (6 bases). This TCR was recovered from a man younger than 30 with active or convalescent COVID-19. Material: peripheral blood. CDR3 nucleotides: TGTGCCAGTAGTATCCTCAGGGGCGACATTAACACTGAAGCTTTCTTT. It yields the protein CASSILRGDINTEAFF.